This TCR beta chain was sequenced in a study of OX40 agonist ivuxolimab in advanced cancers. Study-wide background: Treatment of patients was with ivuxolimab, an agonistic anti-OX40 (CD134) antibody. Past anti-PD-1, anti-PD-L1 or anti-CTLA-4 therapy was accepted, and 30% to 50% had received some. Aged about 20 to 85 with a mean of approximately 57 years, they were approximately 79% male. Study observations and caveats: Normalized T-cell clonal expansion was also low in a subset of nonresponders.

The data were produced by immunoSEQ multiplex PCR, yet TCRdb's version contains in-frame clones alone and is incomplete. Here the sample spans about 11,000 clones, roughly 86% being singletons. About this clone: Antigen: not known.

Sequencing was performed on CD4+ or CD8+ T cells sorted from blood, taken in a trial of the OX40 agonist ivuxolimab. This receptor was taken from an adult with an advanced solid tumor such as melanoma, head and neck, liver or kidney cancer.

The CDR3: CASSPRQIMNTEAFF. CDR3 nucleotides: TGCGCCAGCAGCCCCCGACAGATCATGAACACTGAAGCTTTCTTT. V is TRBV4-1 and J is TRBJ1-1; D is possibly TRBD1 (5 bases). Germline V gives CDR1 MGHRA, CDR2 YSYEKL. This CDR3 comprises 15 residues. Trimming shortened V by 4 bases and J by 0 bases, and 12 bases separated the two germline ends.